The clone carrying this T cell receptor (beta chain) ranks as large (0.1 to 1%). The trim removed 5 bases at V and 0 bases at J, leaving 5 bases unmatched. Germline-derived CDR1 and CDR2 are MNHGY and SAAAGT. This CDR3 is built from 15 residues. These data come from a study of sequential checkpoint blockade in melanoma. Study-level background: TCRβ was sequenced from DNA of 90 or so pretreatment tumors.

As to treatment: randomized to nivolumab then ipilimumab (arm A) or the reverse (arm B). The table came from immunoSEQ multiplex PCR; TCRdb's copy has only in-frame clones and leaves some out. The data contain roughly 1,200 clones, over 15% of them singletons. The clonotype originates from a human donor with melanoma. This specimen was tumor tissue (inferred from file names), taken from a patient given nivolumab and ipilimumab in sequence. The V gene is TRBV6-8, the J gene TRBJ2-3; 7 bases are a match to TRBD2. The CDR3, as DNA: TGTGCCAGCAGTGGGGACGGGGGGAGCACAGATACGCAGTATTTT. This gives the protein CASSGDGGSTDTQYF.